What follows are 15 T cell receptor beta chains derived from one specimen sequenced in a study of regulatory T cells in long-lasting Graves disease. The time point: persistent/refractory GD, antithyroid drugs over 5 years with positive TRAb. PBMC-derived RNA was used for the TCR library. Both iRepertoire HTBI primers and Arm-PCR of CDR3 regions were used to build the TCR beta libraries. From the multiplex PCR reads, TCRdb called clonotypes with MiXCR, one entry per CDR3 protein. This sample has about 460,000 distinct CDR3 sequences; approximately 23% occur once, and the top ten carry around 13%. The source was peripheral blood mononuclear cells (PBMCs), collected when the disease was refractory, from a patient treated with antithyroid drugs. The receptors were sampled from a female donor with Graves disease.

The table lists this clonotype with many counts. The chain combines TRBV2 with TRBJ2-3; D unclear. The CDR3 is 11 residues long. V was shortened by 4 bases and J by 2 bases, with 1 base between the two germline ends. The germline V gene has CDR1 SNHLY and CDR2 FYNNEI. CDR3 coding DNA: TGTGCCAGCAGTGTCACAGATACGCAGTATTTT. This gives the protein CASSVTDTQYF.

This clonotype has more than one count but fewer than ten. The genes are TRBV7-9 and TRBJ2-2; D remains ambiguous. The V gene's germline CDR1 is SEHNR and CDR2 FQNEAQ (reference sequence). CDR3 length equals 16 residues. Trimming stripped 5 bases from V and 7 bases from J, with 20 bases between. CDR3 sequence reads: CASSGPRAQANGELFF. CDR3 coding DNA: TGTGCCAGCAGCGGCCCCCGGGCCCAGGCGAACGGGGAGCTGTTTTTT.

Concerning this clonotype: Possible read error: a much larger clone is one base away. Here the CDR3 DNA reads TGTGCCAGCAGTGACCCCGTAGAGACCCAGTACTTC. Translation: CASSDPVETQYF. The rearrangement joins TRBV6-1 to TRBJ2-5; D uncertain. Trimming took 3 bases from V and 4 from J, leaving 6 bases between them. The length of the CDR3 is 12 residues. Germline V lookup: CDR1 MNHNS, CDR2 SASEGT.

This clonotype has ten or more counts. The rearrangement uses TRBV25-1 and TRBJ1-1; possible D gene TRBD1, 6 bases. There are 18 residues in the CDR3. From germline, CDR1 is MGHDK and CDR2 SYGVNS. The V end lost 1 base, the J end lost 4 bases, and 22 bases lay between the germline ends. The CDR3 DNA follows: TGTGCCAGCAGTGAATTAAATCGATTGATAGGAGGGGGCACTGAAGCTTTCTTT. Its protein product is CASSELNRLIGGGTEAFF.

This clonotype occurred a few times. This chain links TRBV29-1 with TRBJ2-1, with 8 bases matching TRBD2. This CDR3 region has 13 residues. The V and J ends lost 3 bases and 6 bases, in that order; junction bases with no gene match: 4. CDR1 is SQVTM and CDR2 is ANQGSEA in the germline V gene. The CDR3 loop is CSVETSASNEQFF. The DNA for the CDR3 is TGCAGCGTTGAGACTAGCGCGAGCAATGAGCAGTTCTTC.

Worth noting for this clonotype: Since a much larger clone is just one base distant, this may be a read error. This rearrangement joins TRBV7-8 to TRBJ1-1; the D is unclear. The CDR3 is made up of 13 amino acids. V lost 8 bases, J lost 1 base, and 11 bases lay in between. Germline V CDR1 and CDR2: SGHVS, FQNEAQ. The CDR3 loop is CASGVGPNTEAFF. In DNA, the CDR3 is TGTGCCAGCGGTGTAGGACCGAACACTGAAGCTTTCTTT.

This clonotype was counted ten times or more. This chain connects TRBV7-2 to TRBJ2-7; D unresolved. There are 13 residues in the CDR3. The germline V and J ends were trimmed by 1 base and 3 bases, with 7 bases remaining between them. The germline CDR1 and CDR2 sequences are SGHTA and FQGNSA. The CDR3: CASSLELGYEQYF. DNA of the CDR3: TGTGCCAGCAGCTTAGAGCTAGGCTACGAGCAGTACTTC.

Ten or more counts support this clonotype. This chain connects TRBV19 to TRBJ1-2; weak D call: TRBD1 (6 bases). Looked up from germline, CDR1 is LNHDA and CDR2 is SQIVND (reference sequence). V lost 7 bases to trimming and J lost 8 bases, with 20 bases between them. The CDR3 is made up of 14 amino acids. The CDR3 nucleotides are TGTGCCAGTAAGGTGCAGGGGACGAAGCTAGGCTACACCTTC. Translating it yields CASKVQGTKLGYTF.

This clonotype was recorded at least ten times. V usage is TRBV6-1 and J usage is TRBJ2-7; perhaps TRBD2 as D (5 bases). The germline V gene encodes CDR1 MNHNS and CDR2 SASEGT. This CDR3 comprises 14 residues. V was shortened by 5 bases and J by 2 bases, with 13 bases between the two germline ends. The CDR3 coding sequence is TGTGCCAGCAGTACCGGACTCGCTACCTACGAGCAGTACTTC. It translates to CASSTGLATYEQYF.

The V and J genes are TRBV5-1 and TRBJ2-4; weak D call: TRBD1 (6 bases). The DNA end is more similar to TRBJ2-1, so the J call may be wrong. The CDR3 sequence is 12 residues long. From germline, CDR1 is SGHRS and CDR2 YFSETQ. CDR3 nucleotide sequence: TGCGCCAGCAGCTCCACAGGGATGGGGCAGTTCTTC. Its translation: CASSSTGMGQFF.

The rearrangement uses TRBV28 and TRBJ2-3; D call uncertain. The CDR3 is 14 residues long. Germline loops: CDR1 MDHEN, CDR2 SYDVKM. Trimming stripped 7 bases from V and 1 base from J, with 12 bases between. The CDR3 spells CASTLYGRTDTQYF. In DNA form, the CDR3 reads TGTGCCAGCACCCTCTATGGCCGCACAGATACGCAGTATTTT.

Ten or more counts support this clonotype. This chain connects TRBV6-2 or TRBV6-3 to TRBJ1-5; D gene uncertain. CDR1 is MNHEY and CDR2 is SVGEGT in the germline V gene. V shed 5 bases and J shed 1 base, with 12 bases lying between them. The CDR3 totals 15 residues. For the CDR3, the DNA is TGTGCCAGCAGTGTAGGATCGGACAGCAATCAGCCCCAGCATTTT. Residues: CASSVGSDSNQPQHF.

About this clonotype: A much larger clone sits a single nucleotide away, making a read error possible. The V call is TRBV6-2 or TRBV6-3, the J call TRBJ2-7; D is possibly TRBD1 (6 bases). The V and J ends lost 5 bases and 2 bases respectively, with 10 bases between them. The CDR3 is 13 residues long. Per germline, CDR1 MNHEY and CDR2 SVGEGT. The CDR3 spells CASSGQMTYEQYF. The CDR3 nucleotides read TGTGCCAGCAGTGGACAGATGACCTACGAGCAGTACTTC.

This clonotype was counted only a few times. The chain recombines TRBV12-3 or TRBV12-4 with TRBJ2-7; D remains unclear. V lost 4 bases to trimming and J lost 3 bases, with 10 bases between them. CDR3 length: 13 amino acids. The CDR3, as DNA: TGTGCCAGCAGTTCCCAGGACGGCTACGAGCAGTACTTC. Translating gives CASSSQDGYEQYF.

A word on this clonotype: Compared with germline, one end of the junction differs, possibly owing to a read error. The CDR3 is CAGSLGGNSPLHF. DNA of the CDR3: TGTGCCGGCAGTTTGGGAGGTAATTCACCCCTCCACTTT. V and J are TRBV27 and TRBJ1-6, with D unresolved. The CDR3 totals 13 residues. Germline values: CDR1 MNHEY, CDR2 SMNVEV (reference sequence).